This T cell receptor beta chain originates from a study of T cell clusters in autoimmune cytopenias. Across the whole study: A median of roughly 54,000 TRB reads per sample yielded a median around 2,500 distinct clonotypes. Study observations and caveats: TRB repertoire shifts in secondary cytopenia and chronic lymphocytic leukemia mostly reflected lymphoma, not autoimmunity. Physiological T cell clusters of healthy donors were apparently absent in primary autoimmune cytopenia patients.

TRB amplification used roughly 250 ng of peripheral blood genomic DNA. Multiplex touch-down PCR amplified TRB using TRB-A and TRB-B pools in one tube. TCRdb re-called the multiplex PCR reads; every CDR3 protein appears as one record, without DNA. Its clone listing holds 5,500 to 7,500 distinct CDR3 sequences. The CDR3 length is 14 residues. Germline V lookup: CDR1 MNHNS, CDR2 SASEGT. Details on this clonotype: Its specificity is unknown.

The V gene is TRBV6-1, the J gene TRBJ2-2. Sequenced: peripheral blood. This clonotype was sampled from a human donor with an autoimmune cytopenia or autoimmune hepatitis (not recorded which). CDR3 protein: CASSDWGHTGELFF.